This is a list of T cell receptor beta chains from one sample in a study of beta chain features in type 1 diabetes. The assay was immunoSEQ multiplex PCR, and TCRdb's table has in-frame clones only and misses some. The table shows more than 550,000 clones, with roughly 13% occurring only once. Material: naive CD4+ T cells from blood. These receptors were collected from a man between 18 and 35 years old with type 1 diabetes. Each CDR3 is given with its conserved first and last residue. A D gene is named only where the DNA matches it firmly. The size field is filled for only some rows; it gives once, few, many or a size class.

clone_size	j_call	v_call	d_call	cdr3_nt	cdr3_aa
-	TRBJ1-6	TRBV28	-	TGTGCCAGCAGGGTTTTGGGTGGGAATAATTCACCCCTCCACTTT	CASRVLGGNNSPLHF
-	TRBJ2-5	TRBV18	-	TGTGCCAGCTCGTCGGTGAGCGTCCAAGAGACCCAGTACTTC	CASSSVSVQETQYF
-	TRBJ2-1	TRBV10-3	-	TGTGCCATCAGTGAGTCCCGTGATGAGCAGTTCTTC	CAISESRDEQFF
-	TRBJ2-7	TRBV28	TRBD1	TGTGCCAGCAGGCATTGGGGACAGGGAGTCGGGGAGCAGTACTTC	CASRHWGQGVGEQYF
few	TRBJ1-2	TRBV28	-	TGTGCCAGCAGTCCTAGGCGGGGCGGAGGCCCAATGAATGGCTACACCTTC	CASSPRRGGGPMNGYTF
-	TRBJ2-2	TRBV7-3	-	TGTGCCAGCAGCCCACAGGGGCGGGGGACCGGGGAGCTGTTTTTT	CASSPQGRGTGELFF
few	TRBJ2-2	TRBV30	-	TGTGCCTGGAGGCCGAGGGGCTTGGGCACCGGGGAGCTGTTTTTT	CAWRPRGLGTGELFF
few	TRBJ1-2	TRBV11-2	-	TGTGCCAGCTCCCAAAACGGACAGCGTCGATATGGCTACACCTTC	CASSQNGQRRYGYTF
-	TRBJ1-1	TRBV20-1	-	TGCACCCCCGGCAGAGGGGATGAAGCTTTCTTT	CTPGRGDEAFF
-	TRBJ1-5	TRBV7-2	-	TGTGCCAGCAGCTTAGCAGATCAGCCCCAGCATTTT	CASSLADQPQHF
few	TRBJ2-5	TRBV30	-	TGTGCCTGCCAGAGGATTGGCGGACCACAAGAGACCCAGTACTTC	CACQRIGGPQETQYF
few	TRBJ2-2	TRBV4-1	-	TGCGCCAGCAGCCAAGATGGAGGGATGAACATCGGGGAGCTGTTTTTT	CASSQDGGMNIGELFF
-	TRBJ2-3	TRBV2	-	TGTGCCAGCAGGGGGGCGAACACAGATACGCAGTATTTT	CASRGANTDTQYF
few	TRBJ2-2	TRBV25-1	-	TGTGCCAGCAGTGAATTTGACAGAAACACCGGGGAGCTGTTTTTT	CASSEFDRNTGELFF
-	TRBJ2-2	TRBV5-1	-	TGCGCCAGCAGCTTGCAAGGCACCGGGGAGCTGTTTTTT	CASSLQGTGELFF
-	TRBJ2-3	TRBV7-2	TRBD2	TGTGCCAGCAGCCGGGGGGGCACAGATACGCAGTATTTT	CASSRGGTDTQYF
few	TRBJ1-5	TRBV28	-	TGTGCCAGCAGTTTTGGGGGTTCGAGCAATCAGCCCCAGCATTTT	CASSFGGSSNQPQHF
few	TRBJ1-2	TRBV28	-	TGTGCCAGCAGTTTATCGTTCTATGGCTACACCTTC	CASSLSFYGYTF
few	TRBJ2-7	TRBV6-5	-	TGTGCCAGCAGTCGATCAGGGCAAGCCACCTACGAGCAGTACTTC	CASSRSGQATYEQYF
few	TRBJ2-3	TRBV7-9	TRBD2	TGTGCCAGCATCCTTATGGGAGGGACAGATACGCAGTATTTT	CASILMGGTDTQYF
few	TRBJ2-1	TRBV9	-	TGTGCCAGCAGCGTAGAGGCGGGTTACTCCTACAATGAGCAGTTCTTC	CASSVEAGYSYNEQFF
few	TRBJ1-1	TRBV5-1	-	TGCGCCAGCAGCTATCGGAACACTGAAGCTTTCTTT	CASSYRNTEAFF
-	TRBJ2-7	TRBV29-1	TRBD2	TGCAGCGTTGGTGGGACTAGGGGCGAGCAGTACTTC	CSVGGTRGEQYF
few	TRBJ2-7	TRBV28	TRBD1	TGTGCCAGCAGTACCCCCTTTGGGACAGTCTACGAGCAGTACTTC	CASSTPFGTVYEQYF
few	TRBJ1-4	TRBV20-1	-	TGCAGTGCTCGGACGGAAAAACTGTTTTTT	CSARTEKLFF
few	TRBJ1-3	TRBV7-9	-	TGTGCCAGCAGCTTGCGGGGGCTGTCCGGAAACACCATATATTTT	CASSLRGLSGNTIYF
-	TRBJ1-6	TRBV7-9	-	TGTGCCACCGACCACCGGGGAGACTCAAGGGGTTCACCCCTCCACTTT	CATDHRGDSRGSPLHF
-	TRBJ1-6	TRBV30	-	TGTGCCTGGGATCGGGACAAAGCGTCCCATTCACCCCTCCACTTT	CAWDRDKASHSPLHF
-	TRBJ2-5	TRBV30	TRBD2	TGTGCCTGGAGTCAGGGACTAGCGGGGCAAGAGACCCAGTACTTC	CAWSQGLAGQETQYF
-	TRBJ1-1	TRBV28	-	TGTGCCAGCAGTTTGGGCACTGAAGCTTTCTTT	CASSLGTEAFF
-	TRBJ2-7	TRBV6-1	-	TGTGCCAGCAGTGAAGCTGGCTCACGTTTATACGAGCAGTACTTC	CASSEAGSRLYEQYF
-	TRBJ2-5	TRBV5-1	TRBD2	TGCGCCAGCAGCTTGGGATCTAGCGGGAAAGAGACCCAGTACTTC	CASSLGSSGKETQYF
few	TRBJ2-3	TRBV4-2	-	TGTGCCAGCAGCCCGAGGGTCGGGGGGCCCACAGATACGCAGTATTTT	CASSPRVGGPTDTQYF
-	TRBJ2-5	TRBV23-1	TRBD1	TGCGCCAGCAGTCCGGAGATGGGACAGTGGCAAGAGACCCAGTACTTC	CASSPEMGQWQETQYF
-	TRBJ2-1	TRBV7-9	-	TGTGCCAGCAGCAGCTTAGATCGATATTTCGTTGAGTTCTTC	CASSSLDRYFVEFF
-	TRBJ2-1	TRBV7-9	TRBD2	TGTGCCAGCAGCTCTAAGCGGGAGGGCCCTGGGAGCTCCTACAATGAGCAGTTCTTC	CASSSKREGPGSSYNEQFF
-	TRBJ2-7	TRBV29-1	-	TGCAGCGTACGATATACCGCAATCTACGAGCAGTACTTC	CSVRYTAIYEQYF
few	TRBJ2-5	TRBV30	TRBD1	TGTGCCTGGAACCGACAGGGGGCTGGTGAGCAGTACTTC	CAWNRQGAGEQYF
-	TRBJ2-3	TRBV11-3	-	TGTGCCAGCAGCCTCCACGGGACAGATACGCAGTATTTT	CASSLHGTDTQYF
-	TRBJ1-5	TRBV7-9	TRBD1	TGTGCCAGCAGCTTAGGGGACAGGGTCTTTCAGCCCCAGCATTTT	CASSLGDRVFQPQHF
-	TRBJ2-7	TRBV29-1	TRBD2	TGCAGCGCCCTTTACGGGAGGCACGAGCAGTACTTC	CSALYGRHEQYF
-	TRBJ1-2	TRBV7-9	TRBD1	TGCGCCAGCAGCCAAGATTGGGTAGGGGGCGATGGCTACACCTTC	CASSQDWVGGDGYTF
few	TRBJ2-1	TRBV11-2	-	TGTGCCAGCAGCCCCCCTGGATCCTACAATGAGCAGTTCTTC	CASSPPGSYNEQFF
few	TRBJ2-2	TRBV9	-	TGTGCCAGCAGCTTGATGAGGGGAAACACCGGGGAGCTGTTTTTT	CASSLMRGNTGELFF
few	TRBJ2-7	TRBV25-1	TRBD1	TGTGCCAGCGAGGACCCCGGGACAGGGGCCTACGAGCAGTACTTC	CASEDPGTGAYEQYF